This is a list of T cell receptor beta chains from one sample in a study of CD8+ T cells in alopecia areata. Method: immunoSEQ multiplex PCR; TCRdb's copy keeps in-frame clones and lacks some. The table records about 150,000 clones, more than 45% of them present only once. The specimen was CD4+ T cells sorted from blood. The receptors originated from a human donor with alopecia areata. Each CDR3 is given with its conserved first and last residue. A D gene is named only where the DNA matches it firmly. Not all rows give a size; the values are once, few, many and, for expanded clones, a class.

V gene	J gene	clone size	D gene	CDR3 protein	CDR3 DNA
TRBV2	TRBJ2-5	.	TRBD2	CASTRDYLQETQYF	TGTGCCAGCACCCGGGACTACCTCCAAGAGACCCAGTACTTC
TRBV29-1	TRBJ1-4	few	.	CSVVGGNEKLFF	TGCAGCGTTGTTGGGGGAAATGAAAAACTGTTTTTT
TRBV7-6	TRBJ1-1	.	.	CASSNQGMNTEAFF	TGTGCCAGCAGCAATCAGGGGATGAACACTGAAGCTTTCTTT
TRBV29-1	TRBJ2-7	few	TRBD1	CSVSQRGQADYEQYF	TGCAGCGTTTCCCAGAGGGGGCAGGCCGACTACGAGCAGTACTTC
TRBV28	TRBJ1-2	.	.	CASSLATLVSGSYTF	TGTGCCAGCAGTTTGGCAACTCTGGTGTCTGGCAGCTACACCTTC
TRBV29-1	TRBJ2-7	.	.	CSVGRGTYEQYF	TGCAGCGTTGGCAGAGGAACCTACGAGCAGTACTTC
TRBV5-6	TRBJ2-3	.	TRBD1	CASSLGTAAVDF	TGTGCCAGCAGTCTTGGGACAGCGGCAGTCGATTTT
TRBV7-9	TRBJ2-3	.	.	CASSLPGGTQYF	TGTGCCAGCAGCTTACCTGGCGGGACGCAGTATTTT
TRBV2	TRBJ2-3	once	TRBD2	CASSERAGGPDTQYF	TGTGCCAGCAGTGAAAGGGCGGGAGGGCCCGATACGCAGTATTTT
TRBV5-1	TRBJ2-3	.	.	CASSSQRTDTQYF	TGCGCCAGCAGCTCACAGCGCACAGATACGCAGTATTTT
TRBV6-5	TRBJ2-5	once	TRBD2	CASSYSAGGAIETQYF	TGTGCCAGCAGTTACTCAGCGGGGGGCGCGATCGAGACCCAGTACTTC
TRBV18	TRBJ1-1	.	.	CASSPLGGGEAFF	TGTGCCAGCTCACCACTCGGGGGCGGTGAAGCTTTCTTT
TRBV7-6	TRBJ1-5	.	.	CASSLEGYSNQPQHF	TGTGCCAGCAGCTTAGAGGGATATAGCAATCAGCCCCAGCATTTT
TRBV11-2	TRBJ2-5	once	.	CASSSNTRPFETQYF	TGTGCCAGCAGCTCGAACACTCGTCCTTTTGAGACCCAGTACTTC
TRBV11-2	TRBJ2-7	.	.	CASRNMLRSGTHHEQYF	TGTGCCAGCAGAAATATGCTACGTTCCGGGACTCACCACGAGCAGTACTTC
TRBV27	TRBJ1-1	.	.	CASRRTALTEAFF	TGTGCCAGCAGACGTACTGCGCTCACTGAAGCTTTCTTT
TRBV27	TRBJ2-7	once	TRBD2	CASSSLAGQYEQYF	TGTGCCAGCAGCTCGCTAGCGGGGCAATACGAGCAGTACTTC
TRBV27	TRBJ2-3	.	.	CASSWAGSTDTQYF	TGTGCCAGCAGCTGGGCAGGGAGCACAGATACGCAGTATTTT
TRBV29-1	TRBJ1-2	few	.	CSLLGAGGYTF	TGCAGCCTACTCGGGGCGGGAGGCTACACCTTC
TRBV20-1	TRBJ1-2	few	.	CSPSNYGYTF	TGCAGCCCAAGCAACTATGGCTACACCTTC
TRBV29-1	TRBJ1-2	few	.	CSLDAEGGYTF	TGCAGCCTGGACGCCGAAGGGGGCTACACCTTC
TRBV28	TRBJ2-5	few	.	CASSFPRGAPSETQYF	TGTGCCAGCAGTTTTCCCCGGGGGGCGCCGTCGGAGACCCAGTACTTC
TRBV30	TRBJ2-1	few	.	CAWSFTHNEQFF	TGTGCCTGGAGTTTCACGCACAATGAGCAGTTCTTC
TRBV2	TRBJ2-5	.	TRBD2	CASTVGSGRGETQYF	TGTGCCAGCACCGTCGGTAGCGGGAGAGGGGAGACCCAGTACTTC
TRBV4-1	TRBJ2-1	few	.	CASSQAQGLRVF	TGCGCCAGCAGCCAAGCCCAGGGTTTAAGGGTCTTC
TRBV29-1	TRBJ1-1	few	.	CSVNGRTNTEAFF	TGCAGCGTGAACGGACGGACGAACACTGAAGCTTTCTTT
TRBV2	TRBJ2-3	.	TRBD2	CASSPGLAVLKTDTQYF	TGTGCCAGCAGTCCGGGACTAGCGGTCCTCAAAACAGATACGCAGTATTTT
TRBV5-1	TRBJ2-2	few	.	CASSNGLGNTGELFF	TGCGCCAGCAGTAACGGGTTGGGGAACACCGGGGAGCTGTTTTTT
TRBV7-2	TRBJ2-5	.	TRBD2	CASSPGLAGGTETQYF	TGTGCCAGCAGCCCGGGACTAGCGGGAGGGACAGAGACCCAGTACTTC
TRBV30	TRBJ2-4	.	TRBD1	CAWSGDRGFINIQYF	TGTGCCTGGAGTGGGGACAGGGGGTTCATTAACATTCAGTACTTC
TRBV28	TRBJ2-6	few	TRBD1	CASSPQGAGANVLTF	TGTGCCAGCAGTCCACAGGGGGCGGGGGCCAACGTCCTGACTTTC
TRBV28	TRBJ2-5	.	TRBD2	CASSFGGTETQYF	TGTGCCAGCAGTTTCGGGGGGACAGAGACCCAGTACTTC
TRBV27	TRBJ1-4	.	TRBD1	CASSFQGANEKLFF	TGTGCCAGCAGTTTCCAGGGGGCTAATGAAAAACTGTTTTTT
TRBV4-2	TRBJ2-3	few	.	CASSQHTGTITDTQYF	TGTGCCAGCAGCCAACACACCGGGACAATCACAGATACGCAGTATTTT
TRBV28	TRBJ2-3	.	TRBD1	CASSVIMTGQWADTQYF	TGTGCCAGCAGTGTAATCATGACAGGGCAATGGGCAGATACGCAGTATTTT
TRBV9	TRBJ2-3	.	TRBD2	CASTSSGFTDTQYF	TGTGCCAGCACCTCTAGCGGGTTCACAGATACGCAGTATTTT
TRBV5-1	TRBJ2-5	.	TRBD2	CASSPRTSGLETQYF	TGCGCCAGCAGCCCGCGGACTAGTGGATTAGAGACCCAGTACTTC
TRBV15	TRBJ2-3	.	.	CATSRSRDRTDTQYF	TGTGCCACCAGCAGATCCCGGGACCGCACAGATACGCAGTATTTT
TRBV29-1	TRBJ2-1	.	.	CSVRMQGNNEQFF	TGCAGCGTCCGAATGCAGGGAAACAATGAGCAGTTCTTC
TRBV27	TRBJ2-7	.	.	CASTQLARISYEQYF	TGTGCCAGCACTCAGCTGGCCAGGATCTCCTACGAGCAGTACTTC
TRBV12-5	TRBJ2-1	few	.	CASGLSPTNLQFF	TGTGCTAGTGGTTTGTCCCCGACTAATTTGCAGTTCTTC
TRBV27	TRBJ1-2	.	TRBD1	CASSSTGADEDGYTF	TGTGCCAGCAGTTCCACAGGGGCCGACGAAGATGGCTACACCTTC
TRBV4-1	TRBJ1-2	few	.	CASSQERLGYGYTF	TGCGCCAGCAGCCAAGAAAGGTTGGGCTATGGCTACACCTTC
TRBV5-1	TRBJ2-7	.	TRBD2	CASSITGTSGSYEQYF	TGCGCCAGCAGCATTACCGGGACTAGCGGGAGCTACGAGCAGTACTTC
TRBV25-1	TRBJ2-1	.	.	CASSEYSHEQFF	TGTGCCAGCAGTGAATATTCGCATGAGCAGTTCTTC
TRBV4-2	TRBJ2-1	.	.	CASSQEASAYNEQFF	TGTGCCAGCAGCCAAGAGGCTAGCGCTTACAATGAGCAGTTCTTC
TRBV29-1	TRBJ2-1	few	TRBD2	CSVGSGTTFNEQFF	TGCAGCGTTGGTTCCGGGACTACCTTCAATGAGCAGTTCTTC
TRBV11-2	TRBJ2-3	.	.	CASSLESKAVPVF	TGTGCCAGCAGCTTAGAGAGCAAAGCAGTTCCCGTGTTT
TRBV28	TRBJ2-1	.	.	CASKVSGVDEQFF	TGTGCCAGCAAAGTGTCAGGGGTTGATGAGCAGTTCTTC
TRBV28	TRBJ2-7	few	.	CASSFSIYEQYF	TGTGCCAGCAGTTTCTCTATCTACGAGCAGTACTTC
TRBV4-1	TRBJ2-3	few	TRBD1	CASSPGQGGDTQYF	TGCGCCAGCAGCCCGGGACAGGGTGGTGATACGCAGTATTTT
TRBV6-6	TRBJ2-3	few	.	CASSFNKDLGGYF	TGTGCCAGCAGTTTCAATAAGGACCTAGGCGGGTATTTT
TRBV29-1	TRBJ2-3	.	.	CSAAWETDTQYF	TGCAGCGCAGCGTGGGAGACAGATACGCAGTATTTT
TRBV6-5	TRBJ2-7	.	.	CASSYSAPYLSYEQYF	TGTGCCAGCAGTTACTCGGCACCTTATCTTTCCTACGAGCAGTACTTC